Detailed here is one T cell receptor beta chain. The sample originates from a study of blood T cell repertoires in COVID-19. The wider study: Samples of COVID-19 (acute and convalescent) were obtained from the United States, Italy and Spain. In each case, the material was cDNA or gDNA derived from T cells, B-cell-depleted T cells, or PBMCs.

The germline V gene has CDR1 SGDLS and CDR2 YYNGEE. The V and J ends lost 7 bases and 7 bases respectively, with 17 bases between them. The CDR3 has 13 residues. Study processing details: Counts of nucleated cells, estimated from reference gene primer amplification, were obtained. TCRdb keeps only in-frame clones here, not all; method: immunoSEQ multiplex PCR. V, J and clone size reflect that table, while D and trimming were determined from the DNA. The sample carries 94,000 or so clones, around 90% recorded once. This chain uses TRBV9 with TRBJ2-5; D may be TRBD2 (5 bases). This receptor was identified in a woman aged 70 to 79 with acute or convalescent COVID-19. The sample consisted of peripheral blood. The CDR3 DNA is TGTGCCAGCGAGGGTTTGGTCCCCGGGACCCAGTACTTC. It translates to CASEGLVPGTQYF. The full variable domain, in which reference TRBV9 and TRBJ2-5 provide the parts outside the CDR3, is DSGVTQTPKHLITATGQRVTLRCSPRSGDLSVYWYQQSLDQGLQFLIQYYNGEERAKGNILERFSAQQFPDLHSELNLSSLELGDSALYFCASEGLVPGTQYFGPGTRLLVL.